This T cell receptor (beta chain) comes out of a study of blood T cell repertoires in COVID-19. Study-wide context: T cells, B-cell-depleted T cells, or PBMCs supplied cDNA or gDNA.

Source study methods: The assay estimated nucleated cells by amplifying reference gene primers. Assay: immunoSEQ multiplex PCR; the TCRdb copy retains only in-frame clones and omits some. V, J and clone size were drawn from that table, and D and trimming were deduced from the DNA. The table has about 400,000 clones, around 88% seen once. While infection was still active, Seattle patients were enrolled and then followed longitudinally. J lost 4 bases, V lost 3 bases, and 6 bases had no gene match. Germline V lookup: CDR1 KGHSH, CDR2 LQKENI. CDR3 length equals 17 residues. The chain combines TRBV18 with TRBJ2-3; 14 nucleotides line up with TRBD2. The receptor was derived from a woman in her fifties or sixties with COVID-19, enrolled during active disease. The sample comprised peripheral blood. DNA of the CDR3: TGTGCCAGCTCACCGAGACTAGCGGGGGGGCGCTCAGATACGCAGTATTTT. This gives the protein CASSPRLAGGRSDTQYF.